One sample yielded the 7 T cell receptor beta chains listed below, sequenced in a study of CD8+ T cells in alopecia areata. The treatment was: oral pan-JAK inhibitor, 5-10 mg twice daily. Extracted RNA was reverse transcribed into cDNA, the sequencing template. Sequencing was performed with immunoSEQ multiplex PCR; in TCRdb, only in-frame clones are kept and a portion is missing. This sample has about 200,000 clones, with over 45% found just once. This material consisted of CD4+ T cells sorted from blood, taken at week 24, from a patient treated with tofacitinib. These receptor sequences come from a human donor with alopecia areata.

This chain joins TRBV29-1 and TRBJ1-5; D not certain. The CDR3 contains 12 residues. Trimming removed 4 bases at V and 4 bases at J, with 8 bases between. Germline values: CDR1 SQVTM, CDR2 ANQGSEA. This CDR3 reads CSVGRENQPQHF. The CDR3 nucleotides are TGCAGCGTTGGGCGGGAGAATCAGCCCCAGCATTTT.

The J gene is TRBJ2-5, the V gene TRBV15; 7 bases map to TRBD2. V lost 5 bases and J lost 4; bases outside the gene matches: 4. CDR1 is LNHNV, CDR2 YYDKDF, per germline (reference sequence). The CDR3 covers 13 residues. The CDR3 region is CATSGRAGETQYF. CDR3 sequence (DNA): TGTGCCACCAGCGGGAGGGCAGGAGAGACCCAGTACTTC.

The chain has TRBV27 and TRBJ2-2; a possible D gene is TRBD1 (6 bases). Deletions cut 6 bases from V and 0 bases from J, with 14 bases between. The CDR3 is made up of 16 amino acids. CDR1 and CDR2 (germline): MNHEY, SMNVEV (reference sequence). CDR3 sequence reads: CASSFSGAANTGELFF. DNA for the CDR3: TGTGCCAGCAGCTTCTCAGGGGCGGCGAACACCGGGGAGCTGTTTTTT.

This chain connects TRBV5-4 to TRBJ1-2; TRBD1 might be the D (6 bases). Germline CDR1 is SGHNT and CDR2 is YYREEE (reference sequence). This CDR3 has 15 amino acids. V lost 1 base and J lost 4, with 14 bases in between. CDR3 sequence: CASSLLAGHTYGYTF. In DNA, the CDR3 is TGTGCCAGCAGCTTGCTTGCGGGACATACCTATGGCTACACCTTC.

The V call is TRBV7-3, the J call TRBJ1-2; tentatively, D is TRBD1 (6 bases). Per germline, CDR1 SGHTA and CDR2 FQGTGA. The CDR3 has 13 amino acids. With 3 bases removed from V and 8 bases from J, the gap between germline ends came to 13 bases. The CDR3 here is CASSFRDTSGYTF. The CDR3 region has the DNA TGTGCCAGCAGCTTCCGGGACACTAGCGGCTACACCTTC.

The chain links TRBV7-9 to TRBJ1-2, with D unclear. Looked up from germline, CDR1 is SEHNR and CDR2 is FQNEAQ (reference sequence). This CDR3 is built from 14 residues. V was shortened by 3 bases and J by 10 bases, with 18 bases between the two germline ends. In DNA form, the CDR3 reads TGTGCCAGCAGCTTCGCGGACCGAGGCGGAGTCTACACCTTC. Protein product: CASSFADRGGVYTF.

This clone was observed a few times. The chain employs TRBV2 and TRBJ2-1; the match to TRBD1 covers 8 bases. Germline V gene data show CDR1 as SNHLY and CDR2 as FYNNEI. The length of the CDR3 is 20 residues. J lost 4 bases, V lost 4 bases, and 21 bases had no gene match. This CDR3 is CASSGRQGSLAKSTYNEQFF. DNA of the CDR3: TGTGCCAGCAGTGGGAGACAGGGGTCGCTAGCGAAATCCACATACAATGAGCAGTTCTTC.